A selection of T cell receptor beta chains follows, all from one sample in a study of cytomegalovirus exposure and HLA in healthy donors. TCRdb's table, derived via immunoSEQ multiplex PCR, lists solely in-frame clones and lacks some. The sample includes some 130,000 clones, over 75% seen only once; the top ten take under 5%. The material sequenced was PBMCs. All receptors come from a male donor in good health and CMV-seropositive. The CDR3 runs from the conserved cysteine through the conserved F or W. The size entry is marked missing in some rows and otherwise reads once, few, many or a size class.

TRBV10-3	.	CAISEAGGGTSGRFDPNEQFF
TRBV5-4	once	CASGGVLTDTQYF
TRBV29-1	.	CSVSSGGIAKNSQYF
TRBV29-1	.	CSHTGTGAQETQYF
TRBV5-1	.	CASSLRAGGSYEQYF
TRBV19	few	CASSQGQGLEAFF
TRBV28	.	CASSSHNEEKLFF
TRBV2	few	CASNLTGAREQYF
TRBV6-1	many	CASSEGPETATYEQYF
TRBV5-4	.	CASSQFRGTEAFF
TRBV5-1	few	CASSRLKGQGEETQYF
TRBV7-9	few	CASSFPKLGLTEAFF
TRBV23-1	.	CASSQTGTGSFGGRISGANGLTF
TRBV20-1	.	CSADDRYEQYF
TRBV7-9	.	CASSVDSLYDTDTQYF
TRBV19	once	CASSMLSGRPYNEQFF
TRBV28	few	CASSRTGAGDTF
TRBV5-1	.	CASSPGQGLPYEQYF
TRBV7-6	.	CASSPRGSGATQETQYF
TRBV25-1	.	CASSGFGRGFYNEQFF
TRBV7-3	.	CSSSPGGTDYGYTF
TRBV5-1	.	CASRRTGMNTGELFF
TRBV18	once	CASSPEGTTKETQYF
TRBV29-1	.	CSVEVQNTDTQYF
TRBV15	.	CATSRAGIGTGELFF
TRBV7-2	.	CASSLPGGRTEAFF
TRBV7-9	.	CSSSAGAGYGYTF
TRBV5-1	.	CASSLAGQGNTGELFF
TRBV7-9	.	CSSSFRTGQNKKLFF
TRBV7-9	.	CSSSPTGVDTQYF
TRBV27	.	CASREPGLALTQYF
TRBV27	.	CASRDIPNTEAFF
TRBV5-4	few	CASSRGQGNTEAFF
TRBV10-3	.	CAIRGTSGYEQYF
TRBV7-9	few	CGGGSTDTQYF
TRBV18	.	CASSPQGGVVDEQFF
TRBV7-9	.	CASSLAGGIYEQYF
TRBV6-5	.	CASSYSLRSSPLHF
TRBV19	.	CASSMPSGAGADTQYF
TRBV18	once	CASSPNRERVTEAFF
TRBV27	.	CASSLLGTNYGYTF
TRBV18	.	CASSPGGKNTEAFF
TRBV7-3	many	CASSSGTSGGELFF
TRBV28	.	CASSGTGLRETQYF
TRBV5-5	few	CASSGGGGGETQYF
TRBV5-4	.	CASSKDREGSQHF
TRBV9	.	CASSVSSGGGDEQFF
TRBV19	.	CASRDRDHGYGYTF
TRBV23-1	once	CASGGGGPSYNEQFF
TRBV27	few	CASRAQPPGQSYNSPLHF
TRBV5-4	.	CASSLQGMNTEAFF
TRBV9	.	CASSVGFSVRELFF
TRBV7-9	.	CASSLDGGTSTDTQYF
TRBV25-1	few	CASRAQGSHGYTF
TRBV10-3	.	CAISDRQGWGYEQYF